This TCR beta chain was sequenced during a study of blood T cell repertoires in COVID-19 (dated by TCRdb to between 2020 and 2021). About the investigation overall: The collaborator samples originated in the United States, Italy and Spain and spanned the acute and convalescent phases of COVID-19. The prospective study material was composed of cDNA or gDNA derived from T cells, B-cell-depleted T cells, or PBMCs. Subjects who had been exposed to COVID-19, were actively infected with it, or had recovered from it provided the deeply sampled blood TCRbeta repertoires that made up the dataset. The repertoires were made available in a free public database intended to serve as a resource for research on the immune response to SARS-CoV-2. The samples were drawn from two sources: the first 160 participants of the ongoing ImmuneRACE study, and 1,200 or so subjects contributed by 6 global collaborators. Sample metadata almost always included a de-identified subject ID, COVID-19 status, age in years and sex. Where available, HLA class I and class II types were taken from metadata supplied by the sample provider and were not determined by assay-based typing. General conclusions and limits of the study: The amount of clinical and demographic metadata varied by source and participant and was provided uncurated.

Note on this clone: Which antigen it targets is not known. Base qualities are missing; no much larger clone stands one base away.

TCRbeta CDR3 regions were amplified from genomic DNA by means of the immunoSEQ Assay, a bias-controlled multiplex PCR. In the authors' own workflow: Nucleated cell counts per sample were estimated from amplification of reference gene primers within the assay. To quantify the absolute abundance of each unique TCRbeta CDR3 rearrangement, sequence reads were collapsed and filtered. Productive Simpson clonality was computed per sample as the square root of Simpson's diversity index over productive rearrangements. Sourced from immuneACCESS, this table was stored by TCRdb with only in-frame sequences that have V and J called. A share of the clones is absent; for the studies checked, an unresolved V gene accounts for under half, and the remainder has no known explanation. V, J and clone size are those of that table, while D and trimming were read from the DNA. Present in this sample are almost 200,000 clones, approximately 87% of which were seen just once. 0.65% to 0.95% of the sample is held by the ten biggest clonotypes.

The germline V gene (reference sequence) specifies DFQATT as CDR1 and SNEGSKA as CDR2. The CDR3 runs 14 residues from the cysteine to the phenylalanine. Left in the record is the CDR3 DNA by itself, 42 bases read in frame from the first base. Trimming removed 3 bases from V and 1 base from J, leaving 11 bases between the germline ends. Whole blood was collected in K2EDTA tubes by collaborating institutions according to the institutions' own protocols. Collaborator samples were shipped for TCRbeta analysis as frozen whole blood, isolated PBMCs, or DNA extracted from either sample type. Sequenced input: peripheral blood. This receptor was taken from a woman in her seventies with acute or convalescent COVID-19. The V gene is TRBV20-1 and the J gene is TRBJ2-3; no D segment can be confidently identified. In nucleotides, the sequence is TGCAGTGCTAGTGCTCTTAGTCGCACAGATACGCAGTATTTT. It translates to CSASALSRTDTQYF.